The following is a T cell receptor beta chain sequence with its context. Its antigen is unidentified. The repertoire was sequenced with immunoSEQ multiplex PCR; TCRdb's copy has only in-frame clones and lacks some. This table has tens of thousands of clones, approximately 90% appearing once. This sample stems from a study of graft-versus-host responses after intestinal transplantation. The wider study: Among the recipients, transplants were multivisceral, liver-intestinal, or isolated intestinal. Each recipient received anti-thymocyte globulin induction, then tacrolimus and steroids for 2 to 3 years.

Study-wide findings and caveats: Early post-transplant HvG declines showed an association with peak circulating GvH clone levels. The marrow of recipients harbored GvH clones, and ileum or blood showed some of them first.

Germline V CDR1 and CDR2: MDHEN, SYDVKM. The CDR3 loop spans 13 amino acids. Trimming left V 8 bases short and J 1 base short, with 11 bases between. The TCR originated in a human donor who was the organ donor for an intestinal transplant. The source material was unstimulated CD4+ T cells sorted from spleen or lymph node cells, sampled before transplant. The genes are TRBV28 and TRBJ1-2, with D possibly TRBD1 on 6 matching bases. CDR3 in amino acids: CASGGTVNYGYTF. Written as DNA, the CDR3 is TGTGCCAGCGGGGGCACCGTTAACTATGGCTACACCTTC.